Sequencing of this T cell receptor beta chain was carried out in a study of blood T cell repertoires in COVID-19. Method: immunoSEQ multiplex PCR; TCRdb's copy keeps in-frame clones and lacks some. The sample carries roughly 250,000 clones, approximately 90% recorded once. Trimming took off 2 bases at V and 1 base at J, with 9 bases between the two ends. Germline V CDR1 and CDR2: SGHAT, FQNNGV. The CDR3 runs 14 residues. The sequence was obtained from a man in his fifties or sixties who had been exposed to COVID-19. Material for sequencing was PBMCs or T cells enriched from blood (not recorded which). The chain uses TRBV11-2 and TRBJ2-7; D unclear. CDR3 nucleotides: TGTGCCAGCAGCTTAACCGCGCGATCCTACGAGCAGTACGTC. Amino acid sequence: CASSLTARSYEQYV.